The sequence of this T cell receptor beta chain was determined in a study of human CD8 memory T cell subsets. CDR1 is SGHTA and CDR2 is FQGNSA in the germline V gene. The CDR3 sequence is 13 residues long. By UMI-labeled 5' RACE, the TCR beta libraries were made. From its re-call of the 5' RACE reads, TCRdb lists each CDR3 protein once, without DNA. The sample has fewer than 7,500 distinct CDR3 sequences, and its top ten clones hold 21%. This clonotype is classed as medium-sized (0.01 to 0.1%) by frequency. The sequence derives from a human donor in good health. The gene calls are TRBV7-2 and TRBJ2-2. Material for sequencing was CD8+ T cells from PBMCs. The CDR3 region is CASSPIIDGELFF.